The 3 T cell receptor beta chains below were found in one sample sequenced in a study of blood T cell repertoires in COVID-19. TCRdb's table, derived via immunoSEQ multiplex PCR, lists solely in-frame clones and lacks some. The sample records around 200,000 clones, approximately 85% being singletons. The sequenced sample consisted of PBMCs or T cells enriched from blood (not recorded which). These receptors were taken from a middle-aged man who had recovered from COVID-19.

The count of this clone is one. The chain couples TRBV30 to TRBJ2-1, with 12 bases that match TRBD2. J gave up 7 bases and V 3 bases, and 10 bases lay outside the gene matches. The CDR3 extends over 16 amino acids. Per germline, CDR1 GTSNPN and CDR2 SVGIG (reference sequence). In DNA, the CDR3 is TGTGCCTGGAGATTGATTGGAACTAGCGGGGGGAATGAGCAGTTCTTC. Its translation: CAWRLIGTSGGNEQFF. Complete variable domain (other parts from reference TRBV30 and TRBJ2-1): SQTIHQWPATLVQPVGSPLSLECTVEGTSNPNLYWYRQAAGRGLQLLFYSVGIGQISSEVPQNLSASRPQDRQFILSSKKLLLSDSGFYLCAWRLIGTSGGNEQFFGPGTRLTVL.

The chain recombines TRBV27 with TRBJ2-7; maybe TRBD1 (6 bases). V was cut by 6 bases and J by 4 bases, with 16 bases left in between. The V gene's germline CDR1 is MNHEY and CDR2 SMNVEV (reference sequence). This CDR3 has 14 amino acids. The CDR3 DNA follows: TGTGCCAGCAGGGTCGACAGGACCCCTTACGAGCAGTACTTC. Translation: CASRVDRTPYEQYF.

The chain employs TRBV2 and TRBJ2-5; TRBD2 might be the D (6 bases). Germline V gene sequence: CDR1 SNHLY, CDR2 FYNNEI. This CDR3 is built from 16 residues. The germline V and J ends were trimmed by 4 bases and 5 bases, with 20 bases remaining between them. CDR3 sequence (DNA): TGTGCCAGCAGTGTGCCCCGCAGGGACTCCCAGGAGACCCAGTACTTC. This gives the protein CASSVPRRDSQETQYF.